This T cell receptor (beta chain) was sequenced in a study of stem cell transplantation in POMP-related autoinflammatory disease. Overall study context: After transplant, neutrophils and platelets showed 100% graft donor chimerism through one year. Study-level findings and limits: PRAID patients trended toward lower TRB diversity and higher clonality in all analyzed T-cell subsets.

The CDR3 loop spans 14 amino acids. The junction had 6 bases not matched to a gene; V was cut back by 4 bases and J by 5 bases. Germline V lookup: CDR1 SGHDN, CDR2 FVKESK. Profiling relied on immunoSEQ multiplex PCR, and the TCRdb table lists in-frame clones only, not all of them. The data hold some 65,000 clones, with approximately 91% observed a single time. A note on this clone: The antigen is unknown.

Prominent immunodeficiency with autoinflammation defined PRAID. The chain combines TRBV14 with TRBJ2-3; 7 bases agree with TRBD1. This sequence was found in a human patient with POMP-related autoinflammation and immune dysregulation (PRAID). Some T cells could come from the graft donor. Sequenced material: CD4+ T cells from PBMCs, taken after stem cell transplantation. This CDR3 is CASSLRDSRDTQYF. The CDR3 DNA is TGTGCCAGCAGCCTCCGGGACAGTCGAGATACGCAGTATTTT.